The clone carrying this T cell receptor beta chain was seen more than once but under ten times. Methods used by the authors: Amplification from reference gene primers served as the basis for estimated nucleated cell counts. Sequenced by immunoSEQ multiplex PCR; TCRdb stores in-frame clones only, minus some. V, J and clone size derive from that table, while D and trimming were established from the DNA sequence. The profile shows 140,000 to 150,000 clones, about 84% of them singletons. This sample is part of a study of blood T cell repertoires in COVID-19. As for the study in general: COVID-19 samples collected from the United States, Italy and Spain covered acute and convalescent phases. T cells, B-cell-depleted T cells, or PBMCs provided the cDNA or gDNA that served as material.

With 3 bases removed from V and 6 bases from J, the gap between germline ends came to 15 bases. CDR3 size: 14 residues. Looked up from germline, CDR1 is SGHAT and CDR2 is FQNNGV. This receptor was taken from a man aged 60-69 years with active or convalescent COVID-19. The chain joins TRBV11-2 to TRBJ2-7; D is perhaps TRBD2 (5 bases). Material: peripheral blood. Here the CDR3 DNA reads TGTGCCAGCAGCTTCTCCGGGATATCCGCCGAGCAGTACTTC. Translated: CASSFSGISAEQYF.